These 3 T cell receptor beta chains were sequenced from one sample in a study of spatial heterogeneity in lung cancer. The time point denotes: blood at routine non-recurrence follow-up after resection. TCRdb reprocessed the 5' RACE reads with MiXCR, giving one entry per CDR3 protein. The sample has approximately 39,000 distinct CDR3 sequences; around 6.9% are singletons. Sequenced material: PBMCs, taken at follow-up. Receptors originate from a male donor with early-stage non-small cell lung cancer.

In this sample, this clonotype turned up many times. The chain uses TRBV7-3 and TRBJ2-1, with D tentatively TRBD2 (6 bases). CDR3 size: 15 residues. V was trimmed by 5 bases and J by 10 bases, leaving 21 bases between them. Germline V gene lookup returns CDR1 SGHTA and CDR2 FQGTGA. The CDR3 spells CASSPGTSGRREQFF. CDR3 bases: TGTGCCAGCAGCCCGGGGACTTCGGGTCGGCGCGAGCAGTTCTTC. The full variable domain, rest sourced from reference TRBV7-3 and TRBJ2-1, is GAGVSQTPSNKVTEKGKYVELRCDPISGHTALYWYRQSLGQGPEFLIYFQGTGAADDSGLPNDRFFAVRPEGSVSTLKIQRTERGDSAVYLCASSPGTSGRREQFFGPGTRLTVL.

At least ten counts were recorded for this clonotype. One end of the junction fails to match germline, which may point to a read error. The rearrangement uses TRBV30 and TRBJ2-7, with a tentative D call TRBD2 (6 bases). CDR1 and CDR2 (germline): GTSNPN, SVGIG (reference sequence). The CDR3 extends over 12 amino acids. This CDR3 is CAWSTGTGDDFF. CDR3 DNA sequence: TGTGCCTGGAGTACCGGGACGGGGGATGATTTCTTC.

This clonotype was found many times. V and J are TRBV28 and TRBJ2-2; D call uncertain. CDR1 is MDHEN, CDR2 SYDVKM, per germline. This CDR3 region has 13 residues. Trimming took 5 bases from V and 1 from J, leaving 5 bases between them. The CDR3 sequence: CASSEGNTGELFF. CDR3 nucleotide sequence: TGTGCCAGCAGTGAAGGGAACACCGGGGAGCTGTTTTTT.